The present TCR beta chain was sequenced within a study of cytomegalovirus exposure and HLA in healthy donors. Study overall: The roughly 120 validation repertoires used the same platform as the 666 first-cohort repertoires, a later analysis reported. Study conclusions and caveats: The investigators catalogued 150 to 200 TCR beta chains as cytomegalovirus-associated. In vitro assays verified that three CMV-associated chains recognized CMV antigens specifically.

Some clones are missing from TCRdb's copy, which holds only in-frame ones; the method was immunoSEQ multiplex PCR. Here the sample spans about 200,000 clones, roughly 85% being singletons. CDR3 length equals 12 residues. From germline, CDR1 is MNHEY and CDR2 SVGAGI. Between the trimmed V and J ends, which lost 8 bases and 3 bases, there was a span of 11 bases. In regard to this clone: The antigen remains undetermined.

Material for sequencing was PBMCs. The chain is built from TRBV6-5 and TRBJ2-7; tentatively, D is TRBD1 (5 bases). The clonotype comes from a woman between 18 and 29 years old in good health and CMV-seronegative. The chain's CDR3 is CASLDSFYEQYF. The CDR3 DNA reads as TGTGCCAGCCTAGACAGTTTCTACGAGCAGTACTTC.